A single sample is the source of the 21 T cell receptor beta chains below, sequenced in a study of CXCR3-negative and CXCR3-positive naive CD8 T cells. The authors prepared UMI-labeled TRB cDNA libraries by 5' RACE. TCRdb re-called the 5' RACE reads and gives one entry per CDR3 protein, without DNA. The sample's table shows about 60,000 distinct CDR3 sequences. These receptors have no identified antigens. The study's findings and limits: More hydrophobic TRB CDR3s were found in CXCR3-positive naive cells than in CXCR3-negative naive cells.

The sequenced sample consisted of naive CXCR3+ CD8+ T cells from blood. Documented subset: CD45RO-CCR7+CD27+CD95- naive CD8+ T cells expressing CXCR3 (TNR3+). The receptors derive from a human donor in good health. Some clones in this sample may be carry-over from other donors' samples.

The chain joins TRBV6-2 or TRBV6-3 to TRBJ2-7. The CDR3 is 12 amino acids. Germline loops: CDR1 MNHEY, CDR2 SVGEGT. CDR3 region: CASSQNGYEQYF.

The chain employs TRBV12-3 or TRBV12-4 and TRBJ2-1. The CDR3 covers 16 residues. The CDR3 sequence is CASSSGPSVSYNEQFF.

The chain combines TRBV7-6 with TRBJ2-7; the D gene TCRdb calls, TRBD1, cannot be checked with no DNA. Germline assignment: CDR1 SGHVS and CDR2 FNYEAQ. The length of the CDR3 is 12 residues. The chain's CDR3 is CASGDSYYEQYF.

V gene TRBV9 combines with J gene TRBJ2-3; no DNA is available, so the TRBD2 call from TCRdb remains unchecked. The CDR3 runs 16 residues. Germline CDR1 and CDR2: SGDLS and YYNGEE. This CDR3 is CASSPGLMGSTDTQYF.

This chain connects TRBV7-3 to TRBJ2-1; the TRBD2 assignment by TCRdb is unverifiable without DNA. Looked up from germline, CDR1 is SGHTA and CDR2 is FQGTGA. This CDR3 is built from 14 residues. The CDR3 loop is CASSSDYQVDEQFF.

This chain's CDR3 is CASNVGNEQFF. The chain joins TRBV6-5 to TRBJ2-1. The CDR3 covers 11 residues. Germline loops: CDR1 MNHEY, CDR2 SVGAGI.

This chain connects TRBV7-3 to TRBJ2-3; as DNA is missing, the TRBD2 call by TCRdb cannot be tested. The CDR3 runs 17 residues. Germline V CDR1 and CDR2: SGHTA, FQGTGA. This CDR3 reads CASSGGEVVLGTDTQYF.

The rearrangement joins TRBV27 to TRBJ1-4. Germline loops: CDR1 MNHEY, CDR2 SMNVEV (reference sequence). The CDR3 covers 15 residues. This CDR3 reads CASSLYPGEGEKLFF.

The rearrangement uses TRBV7-9 and TRBJ2-3; TCRdb selects TRBD2, and the lack of DNA leaves this call unchecked. Germline CDR1 is SEHNR and CDR2 is FQNEAQ (reference sequence). This CDR3 is built from 16 residues. CDR3 loop: CASSPSSGYEADTQYF.

The rearrangement joins TRBV20-1 to TRBJ1-6; TCRdb designates TRBD1, a call that cannot be tested without DNA. The V gene's germline CDR1 is DFQATT and CDR2 SNEGSKA (reference sequence). This CDR3 region has 15 residues. CDR3: CSAREAGQENSPLHF.

The chain combines TRBV5-1 with TRBJ2-1; the TCRdb D gene call, TRBD2, has no DNA to confirm it. The CDR3 runs 15 residues. Germline V CDR1 and CDR2: SGHRS, YFSETQ. CDR3 region: CASSLTSGGAGEQFF.

This chain links TRBV7-2 with TRBJ1-3. Looked up from germline, CDR1 is SGHTA and CDR2 is FQGNSA. This CDR3 region has 15 residues. CDR3: CASSSTGHTGNTIYF.

V and J are TRBV30 and TRBJ1-1. The length of the CDR3 is 11 residues. CDR1 is GTSNPN and CDR2 is SVGIG in the germline V gene (reference sequence). This chain's CDR3 is CAWSGPPEAFF.

This chain uses TRBV6-2 or TRBV6-3 with TRBJ1-5; the D call of TRBD1 rests on TCRdb alone, since no DNA is present to check it. The CDR3 runs 16 residues. Per the germline V gene, CDR1 is MNHEY and CDR2 is SVGEGT. The CDR3 reads CASSLTYSGRNQPQHF.

The chain couples TRBV5-5 to TRBJ1-5; there is no DNA to check the TCRdb D call of TRBD1. CDR1 SGHKS and CDR2 YYEKEE come from the germline V gene (reference sequence). CDR3 length: 15 residues. The CDR3 spells CASNPGTGAEQPQHF. Supplemented by reference TRBV5-5 and TRBJ1-5, the full variable domain reads DAGVTQSPTHLIKTRGQQVTLRCSPISGHKSVSWYQQVLGQGPQFIFQYYEKEERGRGNFPDRFSARQFPNYSSELNVNALLLGDSALYLCASNPGTGAEQPQHFGDGTRLSIL.

The rearrangement uses TRBV12-3 or TRBV12-4 and TRBJ1-1; TCRdb's D call, TRBD1, is unchecked because there is no DNA. This CDR3 spans 16 amino acids. The CDR3 region is CTSQTGEEDMNTEAFF.

V and J are TRBV12-3 or TRBV12-4 and TRBJ2-2; the D gene TCRdb calls, TRBD1, cannot be checked with no DNA. The CDR3 is 17 residues long. The CDR3 loop is CASSLGQGVPRSGELFF.

This rearrangement joins TRBV7-8 to TRBJ2-2; as DNA is missing, the TRBD1 call by TCRdb cannot be tested. This CDR3 has 16 amino acids. From germline, CDR1 is SGHVS and CDR2 FQNEAQ. The CDR3 reads CASSQPGQGITGELFF.

The V and J genes are TRBV21-1 and TRBJ1-1; TCRdb's assignment of TRBD1 cannot be checked, as there is no DNA. TRBV21-1 is labeled a pseudogene. The CDR3 consists of 19 residues. CDR3 protein: CASTRDRGPIWYGNTEAFF.

This chain connects TRBV20-1 to TRBJ2-7; with no DNA, the TCRdb D assignment of TRBD1 cannot be verified. Germline-derived CDR1 and CDR2 are DFQATT and SNEGSKA (reference sequence). The CDR3 covers 15 residues. The CDR3 loop reads CSAREWARGTYEQYF.

V is TRBV13 and J is TRBJ2-3. The CDR3 sequence is 13 residues long. Germline CDR1 is PRHDT and CDR2 is FYEKMQ (reference sequence). The CDR3 spells CASSLIITDTQYF.